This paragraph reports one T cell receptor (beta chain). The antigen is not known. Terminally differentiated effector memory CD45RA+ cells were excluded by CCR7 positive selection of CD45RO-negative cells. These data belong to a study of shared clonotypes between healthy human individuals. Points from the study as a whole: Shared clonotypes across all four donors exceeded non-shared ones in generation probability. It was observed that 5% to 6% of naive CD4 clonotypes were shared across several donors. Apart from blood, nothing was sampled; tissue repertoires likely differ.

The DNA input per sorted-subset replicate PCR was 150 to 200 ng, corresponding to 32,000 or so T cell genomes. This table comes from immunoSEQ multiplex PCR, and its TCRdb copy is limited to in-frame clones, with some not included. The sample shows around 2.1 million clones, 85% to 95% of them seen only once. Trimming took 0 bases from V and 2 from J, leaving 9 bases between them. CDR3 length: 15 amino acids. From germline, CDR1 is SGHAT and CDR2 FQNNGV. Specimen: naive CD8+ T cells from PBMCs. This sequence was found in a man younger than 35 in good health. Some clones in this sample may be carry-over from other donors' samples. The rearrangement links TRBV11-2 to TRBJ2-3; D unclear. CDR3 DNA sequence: TGTGCCAGCAGCTTAGAGTCTCACTTCACAGATACGCAGTATTTT. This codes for CASSLESHFTDTQYF.